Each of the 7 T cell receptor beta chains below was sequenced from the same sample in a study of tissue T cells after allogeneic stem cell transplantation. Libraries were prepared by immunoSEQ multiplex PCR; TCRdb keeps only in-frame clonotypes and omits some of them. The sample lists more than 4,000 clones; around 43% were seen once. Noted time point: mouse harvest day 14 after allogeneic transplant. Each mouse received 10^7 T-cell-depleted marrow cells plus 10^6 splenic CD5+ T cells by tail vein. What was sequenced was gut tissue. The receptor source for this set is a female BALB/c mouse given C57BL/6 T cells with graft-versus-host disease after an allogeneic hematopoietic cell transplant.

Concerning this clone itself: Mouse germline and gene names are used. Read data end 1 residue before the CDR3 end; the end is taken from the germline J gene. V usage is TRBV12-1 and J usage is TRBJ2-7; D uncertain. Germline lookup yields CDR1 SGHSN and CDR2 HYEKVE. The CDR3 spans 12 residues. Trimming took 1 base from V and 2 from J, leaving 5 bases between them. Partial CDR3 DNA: TGTGCCAGCTCTCTGCATCCCTATGAACAGTAC. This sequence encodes CASSLHPYEQY. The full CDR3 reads CASSLHPYEQYF. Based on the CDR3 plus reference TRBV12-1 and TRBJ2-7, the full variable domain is DSGVVQSPRHIIKEKGGRSVLTCIPISGHSNVVWYQQTLGKELKFLIQHYEKVERDKGFLPSRFSVQQFDDYHSEMNMSALELEDSAMYFCASSLHPYEQYFGPGTRLTVL.

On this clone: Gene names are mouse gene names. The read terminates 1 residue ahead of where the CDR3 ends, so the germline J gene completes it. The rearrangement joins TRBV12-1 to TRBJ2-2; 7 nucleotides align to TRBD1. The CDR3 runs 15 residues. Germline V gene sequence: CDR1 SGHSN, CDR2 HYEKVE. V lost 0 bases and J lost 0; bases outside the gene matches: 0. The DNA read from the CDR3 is TGTGCCAGCTCTCTCGACAGGGCAAACACCGGGCAGCTCTAC. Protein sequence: CASSLDRANTGQLY. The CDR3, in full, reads CASSLDRANTGQLYF.

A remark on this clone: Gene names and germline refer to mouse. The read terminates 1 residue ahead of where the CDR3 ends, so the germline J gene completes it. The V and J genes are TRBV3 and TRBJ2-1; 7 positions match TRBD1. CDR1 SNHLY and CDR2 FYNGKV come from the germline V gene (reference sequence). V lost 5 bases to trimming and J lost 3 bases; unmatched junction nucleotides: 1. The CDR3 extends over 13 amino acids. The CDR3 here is CASSRDSYAEQFF. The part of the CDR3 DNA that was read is TGTGCCAGCAGCCGGGACAGCTATGCTGAGCAGTTC.

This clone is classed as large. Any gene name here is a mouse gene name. The chain's CDR3 is CASSLRGQDTQYF. CDR3 bases read: TGTGCTAGCAGTTTAAGGGGCCAAGACACCCAGTAC. The V gene is TRBV29, the J gene TRBJ2-5, with D perhaps TRBD1 (5 bases). Coverage ceases 1 residue before the CDR3 finishes, and the germline J gene fills in the end. CDR1 is MSHET, CDR2 SYDVDS, per germline. V shed 2 bases and J shed 2 bases, with 5 bases lying between them. The CDR3 contains 13 residues. Together with reference TRBV29 and TRBJ2-5, the CDR3 gives the full variable domain: DMKVTQMPRYLIKRMGENVLLECGQDMSHETMYWYRQDPGLGLQLIYISYDVDSNSEGDIPKGYRVSRKKREHFSLILDSAKTNQTSVYFCASSLRGQDTQYFGPGTRLLVL.

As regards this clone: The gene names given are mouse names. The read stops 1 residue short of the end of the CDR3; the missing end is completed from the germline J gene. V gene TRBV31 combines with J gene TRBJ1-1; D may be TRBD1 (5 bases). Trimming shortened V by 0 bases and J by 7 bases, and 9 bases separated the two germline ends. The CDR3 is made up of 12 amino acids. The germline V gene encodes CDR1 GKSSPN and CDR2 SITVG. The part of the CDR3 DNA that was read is TGTGCCTGGAGTCTGCCGGGGGTAGAAGTCTTC. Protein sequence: CAWSLPGVEVF. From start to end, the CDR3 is CAWSLPGVEVFF.

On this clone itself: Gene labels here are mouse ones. The CDR3 reads CASSSGGGNTEVFF. Partial CDR3 DNA: TGTGCCAGCAGCTCAGGGGGCGGAAACACAGAAGTCTTC. The V and J genes are TRBV3 and TRBJ1-1, with 8 nucleotides matching TRBD1. The sequenced fragment ends 1 residue before the CDR3 boundary, so the rest is inferred from the germline J gene. CDR3 length equals 14 residues. The J segment lost 1 base and the V segment lost 4 bases, leaving 2 bases of the junction unmatched. Germline V gives CDR1 SNHLY, CDR2 FYNGKV (reference sequence).

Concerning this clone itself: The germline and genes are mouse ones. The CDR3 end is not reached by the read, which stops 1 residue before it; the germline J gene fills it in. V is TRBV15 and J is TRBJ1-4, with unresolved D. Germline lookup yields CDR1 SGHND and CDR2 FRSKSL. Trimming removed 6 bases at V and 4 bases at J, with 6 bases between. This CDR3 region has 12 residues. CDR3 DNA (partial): TGTGCCAGCAGCCGGAGCAACGAAAGATTATTT. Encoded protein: CASSRSNERLF. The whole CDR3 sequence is CASSRSNERLFF.